This TCR beta chain is drawn from a study of blood T cell repertoires in COVID-19. Overall study: Sites in the United States, Italy and Spain provided acute and convalescent COVID-19 samples.

The authors' processing: Reference gene primer amplification gave estimated nucleated cell counts. The data were produced by immunoSEQ multiplex PCR, yet TCRdb's version contains in-frame clones alone and is incomplete. V and J calls plus clone size are reproduced from that table; the DNA served to infer D and trimming. Found here are some 220,000 clones, roughly 85% of them singletons; the top ten hold about 2.4%. This clone turned up a few times. Germline CDR1 and CDR2: SEHNR and FQNEAQ (reference sequence). This CDR3 has 12 amino acids. Trimming removed 7 bases at V and 5 bases at J, with 11 bases between. Patients of the Seattle cohort, enrolled during active infection, were followed longitudinally.

The material sequenced was peripheral blood. This TCR was sampled from a woman between 70 and 85 years old with COVID-19, enrolled during active disease. The V call is TRBV7-9, the J call TRBJ1-2, with D perhaps TRBD1 (5 bases). In DNA, the CDR3 is TGTGCCAGCAATCCCGGGGGTTATGGCTACACCTTC. This encodes CASNPGGYGYTF. Together with reference TRBV7-9 and TRBJ1-2, the CDR3 gives the full variable domain: DTGVSQNPRHKITKRGQNVTFRCDPISEHNRLYWYRQTLGQGPEFLTYFQNEAQLEKSRLLSDRFSAERPKGSFSTLEIQRTEQGDSAMYLCASNPGGYGYTFGSGTRLTVV.